This T cell receptor (beta chain) was identified during a study of a mutant IDH1 vaccine in newly diagnosed glioma. Study details: Former treatment meant radiotherapy, temozolomide, or both; the majority had gotten both.

Stated time point: baseline, week 1 (first vaccination visit). Treatment defined: pre-vaccination baseline after standard-of-care therapy. Whole-study findings and limits: Immune responses arising from the vaccine appeared in 80% to 95% of patients.

TCRdb's copy holds only in-frame clones and misses some; the assay was immunoSEQ multiplex PCR. The sample records tens of thousands of clones, about nine tenths being singletons. Notes on this clone: The antigen remains unidentified.

V lost 4 bases and J 13 bases, leaving 19 bases between the germline ends. This CDR3 is 13 amino acids long. Germline lookup yields CDR1 LNHDA and CDR2 SQIVND (reference sequence). This sequence joins TRBV19 and TRBJ1-1; the D is unclear. This sequence originates from a man aged 18 to 30 with glioma. This material consisted of PBMCs, taken from a glioma patient treated with radiotherapy, temozolomide or both. This CDR3 is CASSTPNVVGVFF. CDR3 nucleotide sequence: TGTGCCAGTAGTACCCCTAATGTGGTAGGAGTTTTCTTT.